These 18 T cell receptor beta chains share one sample of origin, sequenced in a study of blood T cell repertoires in COVID-19. Assay: immunoSEQ multiplex PCR; the TCRdb copy retains only in-frame clones and omits some. Altogether approximately 68,000 clones are present, 70% to 90% being singletons, with the ten largest covering around 4.4%. Sequencing input: peripheral blood. The origin of the receptors is a man aged 45-60 years with active COVID-19.

The chain carries TRBV3-1 (or the pseudogene TRBV3-2) and TRBJ2-5, with D perhaps TRBD1 (5 bases). The CDR3 loop spans 11 amino acids. V was trimmed by 7 bases and J by 5 bases, leaving 8 bases between them. CDR1 and CDR2 from the germline V gene are LGHDT and YNNKEL (reference sequence). CDR3 loop: CASINRETQYF. CDR3 nucleotide sequence: TGTGCCAGCATCAACAGGGAGACCCAGTACTTC.

The V gene is TRBV5-1, the J gene TRBJ2-5; 7 bases agree with TRBD1. Per the germline V gene, CDR1 is SGHRS and CDR2 is YFSETQ. V trimming: 6 bases; J trimming: 4 bases; junction bases outside the gene matches: 18. This CDR3 is 17 amino acids long. CDR3: CASTPGQIPAQRETQYF. The CDR3 nucleotides read TGCGCCAGCACCCCGGGACAGATACCCGCCCAACGAGAGACCCAGTACTTC.

The J gene is TRBJ2-7, the V gene TRBV4-2; a weak D match, TRBD2 (8 bases). The V gene's germline CDR1 is LGHNA and CDR2 YNFKEQ. Deletions cut 7 bases from V and 7 bases from J, with 23 bases between. This CDR3 is built from 15 residues. The CDR3 is CASTPGTAGDIEQYF. The CDR3 nucleotides are TGTGCCAGCACTCCCGGGACAGCGGGGGATATAGAGCAGTACTTC.

This sequence joins TRBV2 and TRBJ1-1; 7 bases are shared with TRBD1. CDR1 and CDR2 from the germline V gene are SNHLY and FYNNEI. The CDR3 extends over 13 amino acids. V trimming: 3 bases; J trimming: 4 bases; junction bases outside the gene matches: 2. CDR3 sequence: CASSEPGGTEAFF. CDR3 nucleotide sequence: TGTGCCAGCAGTGAGCCAGGGGGCACTGAAGCTTTCTTT.

This clone has only one observation. V is TRBV14 and J is TRBJ1-1; D not resolved. The ends were cut back, 4 bases at V and 0 bases at J, with 12 bases in the middle. The CDR3 is 15 residues long. Germline values: CDR1 SGHDN, CDR2 FVKESK. The CDR3 region has the DNA TGTGCCAGCAGCCGGGAGGCACAAGTGAACACTGAAGCTTTCTTT. Amino acid sequence: CASSREAQVNTEAFF.

This chain connects TRBV28 to TRBJ2-3; the match to TRBD2 covers 7 bases. Trimming cost V 10 bases and J 6 bases; bases outside gene matches: 7. CDR1 MDHEN and CDR2 SYDVKM come from the germline V gene. This CDR3 has 12 residues. The CDR3 reads CAIQLGGDTQYF. CDR3 nucleotides: TGTGCCATCCAATTGGGGGGGGATACGCAGTATTTT.

The chain has TRBV5-1 and TRBJ2-4; 10 bases line up with TRBD2. The ends lost 0 bases at V and 7 bases at J; junction bases unmatched: 4. This CDR3 has 15 residues. Germline V gene data show CDR1 as SGHRS and CDR2 as YFSETQ. The CDR3 loop reads CASSLGLAGVNIQYF. CDR3 nucleotides: TGCGCCAGCAGCTTGGGCCTAGCGGGAGTCAACATTCAGTACTTC.

The chain joins TRBV6-2 or TRBV6-3 to TRBJ1-1; D remains unclear. V dropped 5 bases and J dropped 0 bases, with 25 bases sitting between them. The CDR3 is 19 residues long. Germline loops: CDR1 MNHEY, CDR2 SVGEGT. The CDR3 reads CASSDGLRLLPRMNTEAFF. DNA of the CDR3: TGTGCCAGCAGTGATGGTCTGAGATTGCTCCCGAGAATGAACACTGAAGCTTTCTTT.

The chain uses TRBV28 and TRBJ2-2, with D tentatively TRBD2 (6 bases). The germline gives CDR1 MDHEN, CDR2 SYDVKM. Trimming removed 6 bases at V and 0 bases at J, with 11 bases between. This CDR3 spans 15 amino acids. CDR3 nucleotide sequence: TGTGCCAGCAGGAGGGCGGGATCGAACACCGGGGAGCTGTTTTTT. Amino acids: CASRRAGSNTGELFF.

The CDR3 sequence is CASSSDRNQPQHF. CDR3 DNA: TGTGCCAGCAGCTCGGACAGGAATCAGCCCCAGCATTTT. The chain employs TRBV7-2 and TRBJ1-5, with TRBD1 matching 7 bases. The CDR3 length is 13 residues. The germline V gene has CDR1 SGHTA and CDR2 FQGNSA. After removal of 4 bases from V and 4 bases from J, the junction contained 1 base not matched to a gene.

Only one count was recorded for this clone. The chain carries TRBV19 and TRBJ2-7; tentative D call: TRBD2 (7 bases). This CDR3 is built from 14 residues. Trimming shortened V by 7 bases and J by 2 bases, and 15 bases separated the two germline ends. The germline CDR1 and CDR2 sequences are LNHDA and SQIVND (reference sequence). CDR3 protein: CASTGRGPPYEQYF. CDR3 coding DNA: TGTGCCAGTACCGGGCGGGGGCCTCCCTACGAGCAGTACTTC.

About this clone itself: An end of the junction differs from the germline gene, which may be a read error. The chain recombines TRBV11-2 with TRBJ1-3; D is ambiguous. Germline CDR1 is SGHAT and CDR2 is FQNNGV. The length of the CDR3 is 14 residues. CDR3 in DNA: TGTGCCAGCAGCTCCGGGTATACTGGAAACGCCATATATTTT. It translates to CASSSGYTGNAIYF.

This clone appeared a single time. The J gene is TRBJ1-2, the V gene TRBV18; D ambiguous. From germline, CDR1 is KGHSH and CDR2 LQKENI. Deletions cut 2 bases from V and 4 bases from J, with 11 bases between. The CDR3 is 14 amino acids. The CDR3 DNA reads TGTGCCAGCTCACCAGGAGGGCGAGGCTATGGCTACACCTTC. As protein: CASSPGGRGYGYTF.

The CDR3 DNA reads TGCAGCGTTGAAGGGTCGACTAGCGGGAGACCAGATACGCAGTATTTT. Amino acid sequence: CSVEGSTSGRPDTQYF. The rearrangement joins TRBV29-1 to TRBJ2-3; 12 nucleotides match TRBD2. Looked up from germline, CDR1 is SQVTM and CDR2 is ANQGSEA. CDR3 size: 16 residues. Trimming cost V 1 base and J 4 bases; bases outside gene matches: 6.

This chain links TRBV5-1 with TRBJ2-5; D is ambiguous. Trimming took off 1 base at V and 4 bases at J, with 8 bases between the two ends. CDR1 and CDR2 (germline): SGHRS, YFSETQ. The CDR3 is 13 residues long. CDR3 DNA: TGCGCCAGCAGCTTGTATGAGAGAGAGACCCAGTACTTC. Translation: CASSLYERETQYF.

The chain is built from TRBV7-2 and TRBJ2-2; D not certain. The V gene lost 1 base and the J gene lost 1 base, with 7 bases spanning the gap. This CDR3 has 15 residues. Per germline, CDR1 SGHTA and CDR2 FQGNSA. The CDR3 here is CASSLGRRNTGELFF. The CDR3 DNA reads TGTGCCAGCAGCTTAGGTCGGAGGAACACCGGGGAGCTGTTTTTT.

The rearrangement uses TRBV30 and TRBJ2-3, with TRBD2 as a possible D gene (5 bases). In germline, CDR1 is GTSNPN, CDR2 SVGIG (reference sequence). V lost 2 bases to trimming and J lost 1 base, with 13 bases between them. The CDR3 runs to 15 residues. The CDR3 is CAWSPASGGTDTQYF. CDR3 sequence (DNA): TGTGCCTGGAGTCCGGCCAGCGGAGGCACAGATACGCAGTATTTT.

The chain employs TRBV10-3 and TRBJ1-2, with 8 bases that match TRBD1. Per germline, CDR1 ENHRY and CDR2 SYGVKD. Trimming at V came to 0 bases and at J to 7 bases, leaving 4 bases not matched to a gene. CDR3 length: 14 residues. The CDR3 region has the DNA TGTGCCATCAGTGAGTCCCCAGGGGGCAGTGGCTACACCTTC. This gives the protein CAISESPGGSGYTF.